These 32 T cell receptor beta chains were all obtained from the same sample, sequenced in a study of blood T cell repertoires in COVID-19. Here immunoSEQ multiplex PCR was the method, and the copy in TCRdb shows in-frame clones only, minus some. This table has some 69,000 clones, 60% to 80% appearing once. Specimen: peripheral blood. Receptors were obtained from a human donor in a cohort sampled during active COVID-19.

CDR3 residues: CASRSPGQGHEKLFF. The CDR3 DNA is TGTGCCAGCAGGAGCCCGGGACAGGGTCATGAAAAACTGTTTTTT. The chain links TRBV6-5 to TRBJ1-4; TRBD1 matches 9 bases. Germline-derived CDR1 and CDR2 are MNHEY and SVGAGI. V lost 6 bases, J lost 6 bases, and 8 bases stayed unmatched. This CDR3 region has 15 residues.

The CDR3 reads CASSAQDGETQYF. CDR3 sequence (DNA): TGTGCCAGCAGTGCCCAGGATGGGGAGACCCAGTACTTC. The chain joins TRBV2 to TRBJ2-5; D call uncertain. The V and J ends lost 4 bases and 5 bases respectively, with 11 bases between them. Germline CDR1 reads SNHLY; CDR2 reads FYNNEI. The CDR3 runs to 13 residues.

This clone was observed a handful of times. The chain carries TRBV11-2 and TRBJ2-7; D is unclear. The length of the CDR3 is 14 residues. The germline V and J ends were trimmed by 0 bases and 1 base, with 7 bases remaining between them. In germline, CDR1 is SGHAT, CDR2 FQNNGV. DNA of the CDR3: TGTGCCAGCAGCTTAGAGCACCAGTCCTACGAGCAGTACTTC. Translated: CASSLEHQSYEQYF.

The table lists this clone with a count of one. The chain is built from TRBV5-1 and TRBJ2-5, with 7 bases aligning to TRBD1. The J segment lost 2 bases and the V segment lost 0 bases, leaving 4 bases of the junction unmatched. The CDR3 covers 15 residues. Per the germline V gene, CDR1 is SGHRS and CDR2 is YFSETQ. CDR3 amino acids: CASSLAPGQQETQYF. DNA for the CDR3: TGCGCCAGCAGCTTGGCCCCGGGACAGCAAGAGACCCAGTACTTC.

The rearrangement joins TRBV7-9 to TRBJ2-7, with D unresolved. Germline V gene lookup returns CDR1 SEHNR and CDR2 FQNEAQ (reference sequence). V shed 4 bases and J shed 4 bases, with 17 bases lying between them. The CDR3 covers 15 residues. The CDR3 spells CASSSPGTNYYEQYF. CDR3 nucleotide sequence: TGTGCCAGCAGCTCCCCCGGAACGAACTATTACGAGCAGTACTTC. Combining the CDR3 with reference TRBV7-9 and TRBJ2-7 gives the whole variable domain DTGVSQNPRHKITKRGQNVTFRCDPISEHNRLYWYRQTLGQGPEFLTYFQNEAQLEKSRLLSDRFSAERPKGSFSTLEIQRTEQGDSAMYLCASSSPGTNYYEQYFGPGTRLTVT.

The V gene is TRBV28, the J gene TRBJ2-5, with TRBD1 matching over 8 bases. Looked up from germline, CDR1 is MDHEN and CDR2 is SYDVKM. This CDR3 contains 14 residues. V lost 6 bases and J lost 2; bases outside the gene matches: 5. CDR3 in amino acids: CASRTTGGQETQYF. The CDR3 region has the DNA TGTGCCAGCAGGACAACAGGGGGGCAAGAGACCCAGTACTTC.

The chain recombines TRBV28 with TRBJ1-1, with D unclear. V dropped 2 bases and J dropped 10 bases, with 14 bases sitting between them. This CDR3 is 13 amino acids long. Germline values: CDR1 MDHEN, CDR2 SYDVKM. This CDR3 is CASSLETPRTAFF. The CDR3 bases are TGTGCCAGCAGTTTAGAGACACCGCGTACAGCTTTCTTT.

The CDR3 sequence is CASSLRLESYEQYF. The CDR3 nucleotides are TGTGCCAGCAGCTTACGACTAGAGTCCTACGAGCAGTACTTC. The J gene is TRBJ2-7, the V gene TRBV7-2; D is perhaps TRBD2 (6 bases). Germline lookup yields CDR1 SGHTA and CDR2 FQGNSA. The length of the CDR3 is 14 residues. Trimming took 2 bases from V and 1 from J, leaving 9 bases between them.

The J gene is TRBJ2-1, the V gene TRBV2, with a tentative D call TRBD1 (5 bases). The CDR3 length is 13 residues. Per the germline V gene, CDR1 is SNHLY and CDR2 is FYNNEI. With 0 bases removed from V and 9 bases from J, the gap between germline ends came to 9 bases. For the CDR3, the DNA is TGTGCCAGCAGTGAAGCAGGGGTGGGTGAGCAGTTCTTC. Its protein is CASSEAGVGEQFF.

The table lists this clone with a count of one. The V call is TRBV6-5, the J call TRBJ2-7; weak D call: TRBD1 (6 bases). CDR1 and CDR2 (germline): MNHEY, SVGAGI. CDR3 length: 15 residues. V was trimmed by 0 bases and J by 6 bases, leaving 15 bases between them. The CDR3 DNA is TGTGCCAGCAGTTACTCGGGGGCCCTCGCTGGCGAGCAGTACTTC. This codes for CASSYSGALAGEQYF.

This chain joins TRBV28 and TRBJ1-5; D possibly corresponds to TRBD1 (5 bases). CDR1 MDHEN and CDR2 SYDVKM come from the germline V gene. Trimming shortened V by 9 bases and J by 2 bases, and 20 bases separated the two germline ends. This CDR3 has 16 amino acids. The CDR3 region has the DNA TGTGCCAGTATAACAGGATCGGGCTATGGCAATCAGCCCCAGCATTTT. Translation: CASITGSGYGNQPQHF.

The V call is TRBV28, the J call TRBJ2-7, with D tentatively TRBD1 (5 bases). CDR1 is MDHEN, CDR2 SYDVKM, per germline. Trimming stripped 5 bases from V and 4 bases from J, with 15 bases between. This CDR3 has 14 amino acids. Here the CDR3 DNA reads TGTGCCAGCAGTATGACAGATCCCCTATACGAGCAGTACTTC. This translates into CASSMTDPLYEQYF. The variable domain in full, with the rest retrieved from reference TRBV28 and TRBJ2-7, is DVKVTQSSRYLVKRTGEKVFLECVQDMDHENMFWYRQDPGLGLRLIYFSYDVKMKEKGDIPEGYSVSREKKERFSLILESASTNQTSMYLCASSMTDPLYEQYFGPGTRLTVT.

The sample holds one count of this clone. This sequence joins TRBV4-2 and TRBJ2-2; 7 bases line up with TRBD2. With 4 bases clipped from V and 4 bases from J, the junction kept 12 bases outside the gene matches. This CDR3 region has 17 residues. The germline V gene has CDR1 LGHNA and CDR2 YNFKEQ. The CDR3 bases are TGTGCCAGCAGCCGGAGTTTAAGCGGGGTAATCACCGGGGAGCTGTTTTTT. It is translated as CASSRSLSGVITGELFF.

The J gene is TRBJ1-4, the V gene TRBV7-8; TRBD1 matches 8 bases. CDR1 and CDR2 (germline): SGHVS, FQNEAQ. The CDR3 runs to 14 residues. J gave up 8 bases and V 5 bases, and 7 bases lay outside the gene matches. For the CDR3, the DNA is TGTGCCAGCAGCGCCCGACAGGGGAAGGAAAAACTGTTTTTT. Residues: CASSARQGKEKLFF.

The chain links TRBV5-1 to TRBJ2-5, with 8 nucleotides matching TRBD1. CDR1 is SGHRS, CDR2 YFSETQ, per germline. This CDR3 contains 15 residues. V gave up 0 bases and J gave up 5 bases; unmatched junction bases: 6. CDR3 protein: CASSLGTGRGETQYF. The CDR3 DNA reads TGCGCCAGCAGCTTGGGGACAGGGCGTGGGGAGACCCAGTACTTC.

This chain links TRBV2 with TRBJ2-5; TRBD1 agrees at 8 bases. Germline V gives CDR1 SNHLY, CDR2 FYNNEI. This CDR3 region has 15 residues. The V gene end was trimmed by 8 bases and the J gene end by 4 bases; junction bases not matched to a gene: 12. The CDR3 sequence is CASPQDRGGRETQYF. The CDR3 DNA is TGTGCCAGCCCCCAAGACAGGGGCGGGCGAGAGACCCAGTACTTC.

The chain recombines TRBV5-4 with TRBJ2-2; D is perhaps TRBD2 (5 bases). Germline CDR1 SGHNT, CDR2 YYREEE (reference sequence). The CDR3 consists of 15 residues. Trimming removed 4 bases at V and 4 bases at J, with 14 bases between. CDR3 coding DNA: TGTGCCAGCAGCGAGGCCGGGAAGCTCACCGGGGAGCTGTTTTTT. It translates to CASSEAGKLTGELFF. Full variable domain (remainder filled in from reference TRBV5-4 and TRBJ2-2): ETGVTQSPTHLIKTRGQQVTLRCSSQSGHNTVSWYQQALGQGPQFIFQYYREEENGRGNFPPRFSGLQFPNYSSELNVNALELDDSALYLCASSEAGKLTGELFFGEGSRLTVL.

This CDR3 is CASSYSYTGELFF. In DNA form, the CDR3 reads TGTGCCAGCAGTTACTCCTACACCGGGGAGCTGTTTTTT. The chain recombines TRBV6-5 with TRBJ2-2, with D uncertain. From germline, CDR1 is MNHEY and CDR2 SVGAGI. V was trimmed by 0 bases and J by 3 bases, leaving 2 bases between them. This CDR3 region has 13 residues.

The rearrangement uses TRBV5-1 and TRBJ2-3, with D uncertain. The germline CDR1 and CDR2 sequences are SGHRS and YFSETQ. Trimming cost V 4 bases and J 1 base, with 16 bases left between them. The length of the CDR3 is 16 residues. The DNA of the CDR3 is TGCGCCAGCAGCCCGGAACAAACTACCGGCACAGATACGCAGTATTTT. Amino acid sequence: CASSPEQTTGTDTQYF.

The genes are TRBV2 and TRBJ2-7; D uncertain. This CDR3 is 12 amino acids long. V lost 6 bases, J lost 3 bases, and 9 bases lay in between. Germline loops: CDR1 SNHLY, CDR2 FYNNEI. The CDR3 here is CASRRSGYEQYF. The CDR3, as DNA: TGTGCCAGCAGACGTAGTGGCTACGAGCAGTACTTC.

The chain has TRBV5-4 and TRBJ2-7, with 9 bases identical to TRBD1. CDR1 is SGHNT, CDR2 YYREEE, per germline (reference sequence). The CDR3 sequence is 17 residues long. Unmatched junction bases numbered 11, after V lost 0 bases and J lost 4 bases. CDR3 nucleotide sequence: TGTGCCAGCAGCTTGGAGTATCCCGGGACAGGGATATACGAGCAGTACTTC. Protein sequence: CASSLEYPGTGIYEQYF.

The V and J genes are TRBV5-4 and TRBJ1-3; TRBD1 aligns across 9 bases. CDR1 SGHNT and CDR2 YYREEE come from the germline V gene (reference sequence). The V segment lost 3 bases and the J segment 1 base; nucleotides outside the gene matches: 14. There are 19 residues in the CDR3. The CDR3 is CASSSYPTRDRVSGNTIYF. The DNA for the CDR3 is TGTGCCAGCAGCTCGTACCCTACCCGGGACAGGGTTTCTGGAAACACCATATATTTT.

Notes on this clone: A read error may account for a junction end that differs from germline. J is TRBJ1-1 and V is TRBV30; D possibly corresponds to TRBD1 (6 bases). The CDR3 is made up of 11 amino acids. Germline V CDR1 and CDR2: GTSNPN, SVGIG (reference sequence). CDR3 in amino acids: CAGRGGTEAFF. Here the CDR3 DNA reads TGTGCCGGGAGGGGGGGCACTGAAGCTTTCTTT.

In this sample, this clone turned up a few times. Written as DNA, the CDR3 is TGCAGTGCTAGTCTTGCAACTAATGAAAAACTGTTTTTT. Translating it yields CSASLATNEKLFF. The V call is TRBV20-1, the J call TRBJ1-4; D is ambiguous. The CDR3 covers 13 residues. Trimming shortened V by 3 bases and J by 0 bases, and 5 bases separated the two germline ends. The germline V gene encodes CDR1 DFQATT and CDR2 SNEGSKA (reference sequence).

The gene calls are TRBV4-1 and TRBJ1-3, with D possibly matching TRBD1 (6 bases). This CDR3 region has 18 residues. V shed 0 bases and J shed 5 bases, with 20 bases lying between them. In germline, CDR1 is MGHRA, CDR2 YSYEKL. As DNA, the CDR3 is TGCGCCAGCAGCCAAGATCGATCTCCCTCAGGGGTCAGAAACACCATATATTTT. Its translation: CASSQDRSPSGVRNTIYF.

This sequence joins TRBV19 and TRBJ2-1, with 9 bases identical to TRBD1. The CDR3 has 15 amino acids. Germline trimming cut 5 bases from V and 3 bases from J; bases unmatched to any gene: 5. CDR1 and CDR2 (germline): LNHDA, SQIVND (reference sequence). This chain's CDR3 is CASSPRTGVYNEQFF. CDR3 in DNA: TGTGCCAGTAGTCCCCGGACAGGGGTCTACAATGAGCAGTTCTTC. The whole variable domain, remainder taken from reference TRBV19 and TRBJ2-1, is DGGITQSPKYLFRKEGQNVTLSCEQNLNHDAMYWYRQDPGQGLRLIYYSQIVNDFQKGDIAEGYSVSREKKESFPLTVTSAQKNPTAFYLCASSPRTGVYNEQFFGPGTRLTVL.

The gene calls are TRBV5-6 and TRBJ2-7; 7 positions agree with TRBD1. CDR1 and CDR2 from the germline V gene are SGHDT and YYEEEE. The CDR3 runs 14 residues. Trimming removed 0 bases from V and 7 bases from J; junction bases left unmatched: 7. CDR3 loop: CASSLGQGVWEQYF. The CDR3 DNA reads as TGTGCCAGCAGCTTGGGGCAGGGGGTCTGGGAGCAGTACTTC.

The rearrangement links TRBV7-8 to TRBJ1-2; 7 nucleotides match TRBD1. CDR3 size: 16 residues. Losses at the gene ends were 0 bases for V and 4 bases for J; bases not matched to a gene: 8. The germline CDR1 and CDR2 sequences are SGHVS and FQNEAQ. The CDR3 DNA reads as TGTGCCAGCAGCTTAGCGGAGGGGGCGAGGGGCTATGGCTACACCTTC. Its protein product is CASSLAEGARGYGYTF.

V gene TRBV27 combines with J gene TRBJ2-1, with 9 positions matching TRBD2. The CDR3 has 17 residues. Trimming at V came to 4 bases and at J to 0 bases, leaving 7 bases not matched to a gene. CDR1 is MNHEY, CDR2 SMNVEV, per germline (reference sequence). The chain's CDR3 is CASSSLTSGSSYNEQFF. DNA of the CDR3: TGTGCCAGCAGTTCACTGACTAGCGGAAGCTCCTACAATGAGCAGTTCTTC.

Sample share makes this clone medium-sized. This sequence joins TRBV10-2 and TRBJ1-1; 9 bases are shared with TRBD1. V lost 4 bases, J lost 3 bases, and 15 bases stayed unmatched. Per the germline V gene, CDR1 is WSHSY and CDR2 is SAAADI. The CDR3 covers 18 residues. The CDR3 nucleotides are TGCGCCAGCAGTGCAGCCGGGACAGGGTCTGAAACAGACACTGAAGCTTTCTTT. Translated, it gives CASSAAGTGSETDTEAFF.

The genes are TRBV6-5 and TRBJ2-5; 7 bases align to TRBD2. The CDR3 length is 14 residues. Germline V gene lookup returns CDR1 MNHEY and CDR2 SVGAGI. The trim removed 2 bases at V and 4 bases at J, leaving 4 bases unmatched. The CDR3 DNA reads TGTGCCAGCAGTTACGCGGGGGTGGGAGAGACCCAGTACTTC. It is translated as CASSYAGVGETQYF.

This clone came up once. V gene TRBV2 combines with J gene TRBJ2-2, with TRBD2 identical over 12 bases. Per the germline V gene, CDR1 is SNHLY and CDR2 is FYNNEI. This CDR3 has 16 residues. V shed 6 bases, J shed 1 base, and the junction held 3 bases outside the gene matches. The CDR3 reads CASRILAGGNTGELFF. CDR3 coding DNA: TGTGCCAGCAGGATACTAGCGGGAGGGAACACCGGGGAGCTGTTTTTT.